The 16 T cell receptor beta chains presented below share a single source sample, sequenced in a study of blood T cell repertoires in COVID-19. The table came from immunoSEQ multiplex PCR; TCRdb's copy has only in-frame clones and leaves some out. The sample lists 250,000 or so clones; roughly four fifths were seen once. Sequencing was performed on peripheral blood. The receptors shown here come from a woman aged 65 to 85 with acute or convalescent COVID-19.

The chain uses TRBV7-2 and TRBJ2-3, with D tentatively TRBD1 (5 bases). Trimming shortened V by 4 bases and J by 1 base, and 12 bases separated the two germline ends. The CDR3 extends over 15 amino acids. Per germline, CDR1 SGHTA and CDR2 FQGNSA. CDR3 coding DNA: TGTGCCAGCAGCTCCCTGGGGCACGGCACAGATACGCAGTATTTT. Protein sequence: CASSSLGHGTDTQYF.

The J gene is TRBJ1-3, the V gene TRBV9, with D perhaps matching TRBD1 (5 bases). The CDR3 totals 14 residues. The V end lost 1 base, the J end lost 2 bases, and 7 bases lay between the germline ends. The germline V gene encodes CDR1 SGDLS and CDR2 YYNGEE. This CDR3 reads CASSVSGPGNTIYF. In nucleotides, the CDR3 is TGTGCCAGCAGCGTATCAGGGCCTGGAAACACCATATATTTT. Complete variable domain (other parts from reference TRBV9 and TRBJ1-3): DSGVTQTPKHLITATGQRVTLRCSPRSGDLSVYWYQQSLDQGLQFLIQYYNGEERAKGNILERFSAQQFPDLHSELNLSSLELGDSALYFCASSVSGPGNTIYFGEGSWLTVV.

The V gene is TRBV10-3, the J gene TRBJ2-7; 9 bases are a match to TRBD1. V shed 10 bases, J shed 4 bases, and the junction held 2 bases outside the gene matches. This CDR3 contains 11 residues. The germline CDR1 and CDR2 sequences are ENHRY and SYGVKD. CDR3 loop: CATGQGYEQYF. CDR3 nucleotides: TGTGCCACGGGACAGGGTTACGAGCAGTACTTC.

A note on this clone: Other DNA sequences in this specimen translate into the identical CDR3. The J gene is TRBJ1-3, the V gene TRBV5-1, with D maybe TRBD1 (5 bases). The CDR3 spans 14 residues. V dropped 0 bases and J dropped 4 bases, with 8 bases sitting between them. Germline assignment: CDR1 SGHRS and CDR2 YFSETQ. DNA for the CDR3: TGCGCCAGCAGCTTGGCAGGGTACGGAAACACCATATATTTT. Protein: CASSLAGYGNTIYF.

The chain employs TRBV30 and TRBJ2-3; TRBD1 might be the D (5 bases). The CDR3 contains 13 residues. Germline CDR1 reads GTSNPN; CDR2 reads SVGIG (reference sequence). V lost 1 base and J lost 6, with 11 bases in between. The DNA of the CDR3 is TGTGCCTGGAGTGCAGGGCTTACGGATACGCAGTATTTT. This encodes CAWSAGLTDTQYF.

Points on this clone: The junction departs from the called germline gene at one end, perhaps through a read error. J is TRBJ2-3 and V is TRBV19; 8 bases are a match to TRBD2. This CDR3 region has 12 residues. Germline CDR1 reads LNHDA; CDR2 reads SQIVND (reference sequence). CDR3: CASSISGTMRHF. The CDR3 region has the DNA TGTGCCAGTAGTATTAGCGGGACGATGCGACATTTT.

This sequence joins TRBV11-2 and TRBJ1-1, with D possibly matching TRBD1 (5 bases). V gave up 4 bases and J gave up 5 bases, with 14 bases separating them. CDR3 length: 14 residues. Looked up from germline, CDR1 is SGHAT and CDR2 is FQNNGV. In DNA, the CDR3 is TGTGCCAGCAGCTGGGAGGGGCGGGGGACTGAAGCTTTCTTT. This sequence encodes CASSWEGRGTEAFF.

This clone was seen a single time. This rearrangement joins TRBV7-2 to TRBJ2-2; perhaps TRBD2 as D (6 bases). The CDR3 extends over 15 amino acids. Germline lookup yields CDR1 SGHTA and CDR2 FQGNSA. V lost 5 bases and J lost 6, with 16 bases in between. CDR3 protein: CASSPGTPKAGELFF. The CDR3 coding sequence is TGTGCCAGCAGCCCCGGGACTCCCAAGGCCGGGGAGCTGTTTTTT.

The rearrangement uses TRBV28 and TRBJ1-6; D unclear. Trimming removed 8 bases at V and 9 bases at J, with 11 bases between. This CDR3 is 12 amino acids long. The V gene's germline CDR1 is MDHEN and CDR2 SYDVKM. The CDR3 sequence: CASEALGSPLHF. The CDR3 DNA is TGTGCCAGCGAGGCTCTGGGTTCACCCCTCCACTTT. The complete variable domain, with remaining parts taken from reference TRBV28 and TRBJ1-6, reads DVKVTQSSRYLVKRTGEKVFLECVQDMDHENMFWYRQDPGLGLRLIYFSYDVKMKEKGDIPEGYSVSREKKERFSLILESASTNQTSMYLCASEALGSPLHFGNGTRLTVT.

This clone was observed a single time. This chain joins TRBV14 and TRBJ2-1, with TRBD2 matching over 10 bases. Germline CDR1 SGHDN, CDR2 FVKESK. With 3 bases clipped from V and 3 bases from J, the junction kept 17 bases outside the gene matches. The CDR3 extends over 20 amino acids. The CDR3 reads CASSHVLIQGLADIYNEQFF. CDR3 bases: TGTGCCAGCAGCCATGTCTTAATCCAAGGACTAGCGGACATCTACAATGAGCAGTTCTTC.

The chain recombines TRBV19 with TRBJ2-5, with a tentative D call TRBD1 (6 bases). The germline V gene encodes CDR1 LNHDA and CDR2 SQIVND (reference sequence). The CDR3 sequence is 14 residues long. Between the trimmed V and J ends, which lost 3 bases and 2 bases, there was a span of 10 bases. The CDR3 reads CASSIQGSQETQYF. DNA of the CDR3: TGTGCCAGTAGTATCCAGGGGAGTCAAGAGACCCAGTACTTC.

This rearrangement joins TRBV18 to TRBJ1-2, with D perhaps matching TRBD1 (6 bases). From germline, CDR1 is KGHSH and CDR2 LQKENI. V was shortened by 1 base and J by 4 bases, with 22 bases between the two germline ends. CDR3 length equals 18 residues. The CDR3 here is CASSPLEQGLGAPYGYTF. The CDR3 DNA follows: TGTGCCAGCTCACCACTGGAACAGGGCCTAGGCGCCCCCTATGGCTACACCTTC.

This clone was detected only a few times. The V and J genes are TRBV4-3 and TRBJ1-2; 8 positions match TRBD1. The CDR3 has 15 amino acids. Trimming removed 4 bases from V and 4 bases from J; junction bases left unmatched: 8. The germline V gene has CDR1 LGHNA and CDR2 YSLEER. The CDR3 protein is CASSLGQGVGYGYTF. DNA for the CDR3: TGCGCCAGCAGCCTAGGACAGGGAGTCGGCTATGGCTACACCTTC.

The genes are TRBV28 and TRBJ2-3; weak D call: TRBD1 (5 bases). The CDR3 sequence is 12 residues long. CDR1 and CDR2 (germline): MDHEN, SYDVKM. V was pared by 8 bases and J by 3 bases, with 9 bases between. The CDR3 DNA reads TGTGCCAGCGGAAGGGGAACAGATACGCAGTATTTT. It translates to CASGRGTDTQYF.

This clone was counted a single time. The rearrangement links TRBV9 to TRBJ1-3; D is perhaps TRBD1 (6 bases). This CDR3 is 16 amino acids long. V lost 1 base and J lost 0, with 11 bases in between. Germline loops: CDR1 SGDLS, CDR2 YYNGEE. The CDR3 region has the DNA TGTGCCAGCAGCGTAACAACAGGGCCCTCTGGAAACACCATATATTTT. It codes for CASSVTTGPSGNTIYF.

This clone appeared a few times. The chain employs TRBV4-1 and TRBJ2-1; possibly TRBD1 for D (5 bases). There are 15 residues in the CDR3. Between the trimmed V and J ends, which lost 0 bases and 8 bases, there was a span of 14 bases. Germline CDR1 reads MGHRA; CDR2 reads YSYEKL. CDR3: CASSQDAQGIDEQFF. CDR3 DNA: TGCGCCAGCAGCCAAGATGCCCAGGGTATCGATGAGCAGTTCTTC.